Listed below are T cell receptor beta chains from one sample, sequenced in a study of beta chain features in type 1 diabetes. Assay: immunoSEQ multiplex PCR; the TCRdb copy retains only in-frame clones and omits some. The table shows under 400,000 clones, with 12% to 15% occurring only once. Sequencing was done on a sample of central memory CD4+ T cells from blood. The receptors originated from a man between 25 and 39 years old in good health. Each CDR3 is given without its conserved first and last residue.

cdr3_length: 12; v_call: TRBV5-1; cdr3_aa: ASSKGSVNTEAF
cdr3_length: 12; v_call: TRBV5-1; cdr3_aa: ASSSGRLNEKLF
cdr3_length: 14; v_call: TRBV4-3; cdr3_aa: ASSPAATSNYQPQH
cdr3_length: 14; v_call: TRBV4-1; cdr3_aa: ASSLTGGGFSGELF
cdr3_length: 11; v_call: TRBV5-4; cdr3_aa: ASSPPGSGELF
cdr3_length: 14; v_call: TRBV5-1; cdr3_aa: ASSLGSFSSGNTIY
cdr3_length: 13; v_call: TRBV19; cdr3_aa: ASSTVGRRADTQY
cdr3_length: 11; v_call: TRBV28; cdr3_aa: ASSLGGVQPQH
cdr3_length: 11; v_call: TRBV27; cdr3_aa: ASSRQGIGELF
cdr3_length: 10; v_call: TRBV14; cdr3_aa: ASSQDWGTTF
cdr3_length: 14; v_call: TRBV7-9; cdr3_aa: ASSLGTSGGEETQY